This T cell receptor beta chain stems from a study of early T cells in non-severe SARS-CoV-2 infection. On the study more broadly: Chains were unpaired, as sequencing was done on bulk RNA from unsorted whole blood. Study-wide points: Database matching using VDJdb favored anti-spike CD8 responses, with private and CD4 specificities left missing.

The TCR library protocol was used to attach unique molecular identifiers. These identifiers were attached to individual cDNA molecules. TCRdb itself ran the 5' RACE reads through MiXCR, one entry per CDR3 protein. Here the sample spans roughly 81,000 distinct CDR3 sequences, 9.5% to 13% being singletons. There are 15 residues in the CDR3. CDR1 and CDR2 from the germline V gene are SGHTA and FQGNSA. The V gene lost 2 bases and the J gene lost 5 bases, with 12 bases spanning the gap. For this clonotype: Its antigen is unknown.

Sequencing used whole blood. J is TRBJ1-4 and V is TRBV7-2; D not certain. The TCR comes from an adult who was a healthcare worker with PCR-confirmed SARS-CoV-2 infection or an uninfected control (not recorded which). CDR3 region: CASSLRGALNEKLFF. The CDR3, as DNA: TGTGCCAGCAGCTTACGGGGAGCCTTAAATGAAAAACTGTTTTTT.